These 3 T cell receptor beta chains originate from one sample sequenced in a study of T-cell memory formation after mild COVID-19 listed by TCRdb under 2021. Receptor amplification or capture employed 5' RACE. Sequencing took place on an Illumina NovaSeq 6000. TCRdb reprocessed the public reads (quality trimming at Q25 with fastp, clone calling with MiXCR) and kept in-frame beta chains. Each record represents a unique CDR3 protein, reported with the most common genes and DNA among its rows. Across this sample there are hundreds of thousands of distinct CDR3 sequences, with about 23% seen only once. The ten biggest clones cover approximately 13% of the sample. The material sequenced was PBMCs or a T cell subset sorted from them (not recorded which). The receptor set was obtained from an adult woman who had mild COVID-19 (a few samples of this study predate the infection). The sample titles of this study are shuffled in the database, so cell type and time point are left out; the donor was told from shared clones.

This clonotype was seen once. The chain combines TRBV29-1 with TRBJ2-7, with a possible D match to TRBD1 (6 bases). Per the germline V gene, CDR1 is SQVTM and CDR2 is ANQGSEA. Trimming removed 5 bases at V and 3 bases at J, with 8 bases between. This CDR3 spans 11 amino acids. The CDR3, as DNA: TGCAGCGTTCAGGACAGCTACGAGCAGTACTTC. Translation: CSVQDSYEQYF.

This clonotype was picked up a small number of times. The genes are TRBV29-1 and TRBJ2-5; D not resolved. The length of the CDR3 is 12 residues. Trimming took 6 bases from V and 5 from J, leaving 13 bases between them. Germline CDR1 and CDR2: SQVTM and ANQGSEA. The CDR3, as DNA: TGCAGCGTCTTAGCCTACCTGGAGACCCAGTACTTC. It yields the protein CSVLAYLETQYF.

J is TRBJ1-1 and V is TRBV5-1, with 10 bases aligning to TRBD1. V was pared by 4 bases and J by 4 bases, with 10 bases of the junction left unmatched. CDR1 and CDR2 (germline): SGHRS, YFSETQ. The CDR3 covers 16 residues. The CDR3 DNA reads as TGCGCCAGCAGCATGACAGGGGGCGCGGAGGGCACTGAAGCTTTCTTT. Protein sequence: CASSMTGGAEGTEAFF.